This entry describes one T cell receptor (beta chain). This sample stems from a study of blood T cell repertoires in COVID-19. On the study more broadly: PBMCs, B-cell-depleted T cells, or T cells were the source of the cDNA or gDNA that made up the material.

Trimming pared 3 bases from V and 8 bases from J, leaving 11 bases between. Germline CDR1 reads GTSNPN; CDR2 reads SVGIG (reference sequence). CDR3 size: 12 residues. Original handling: Quantification of nucleated cells was approximated via reference gene primer amplification. Sequenced by immunoSEQ multiplex PCR; TCRdb stores in-frame clones only, minus some. V and J calls and clone size come straight from that table; D and trimming were deduced from the DNA. Among some 130,000 clones listed, about 72% were seen once. The clonotype was recovered from a man aged 55 to 69 who had recovered from COVID-19. The rearrangement links TRBV30 to TRBJ2-4; D possibly corresponds to TRBD2 (5 bases). Specimen: peripheral blood. As DNA, the CDR3 is TGTGCCTGGAGCTTAACTAGTTACATTCAGTACTTC. It yields the protein CAWSLTSYIQYF.